This is a list of T cell receptor beta chains from one sample in a study of blood T cell repertoires in COVID-19. Repertoires were generated with immunoSEQ multiplex PCR, while TCRdb's copy carries only in-frame clones and drops some. The sample carries about 300,000 clones, around 90% recorded once. The sequencing sample was made of PBMCs or T cells enriched from blood (not recorded which). These receptors all stem from a woman younger than 45 who had recovered from COVID-19. Each CDR3 is given without its conserved first and last residue. Each record gives: V gene, J gene, D gene, CDR3 length, CDR3 protein. The D gene is left open where the match is weak.

v_call: TRBV6-5
j_call: TRBJ1-1
d_call: .
cdr3_length: 13
cdr3_aa: ASMKQANPNTEAF

v_call: TRBV6-4
j_call: TRBJ2-1
d_call: .
cdr3_length: 11
cdr3_aa: ASSETGNNEQF

v_call: TRBV3-1/TRBV3-2
j_call: TRBJ2-1
d_call: TRBD2
cdr3_length: 17
cdr3_aa: ASSHATPGLAGEGNEQF

v_call: TRBV7-7
j_call: TRBJ2-3
d_call: .
cdr3_length: 13
cdr3_aa: ASSLEVAATDTQY

v_call: TRBV4-3
j_call: TRBJ1-1
d_call: .
cdr3_length: 13
cdr3_aa: ASSQDSGGGTEAF

v_call: TRBV11-2
j_call: TRBJ2-1
d_call: TRBD2
cdr3_length: 13
cdr3_aa: ASSLGWEGRNEQF

v_call: TRBV5-4
j_call: TRBJ2-2
d_call: .
cdr3_length: 15
cdr3_aa: ASSRKGEGENTGELF

v_call: TRBV7-9
j_call: TRBJ1-6
d_call: TRBD1
cdr3_length: 12
cdr3_aa: ASSNQGVGSPLH

v_call: TRBV27
j_call: TRBJ1-1
d_call: .
cdr3_length: 12
cdr3_aa: ASRKDRMNTEAF

v_call: TRBV5-1
j_call: TRBJ2-5
d_call: .
cdr3_length: 13
cdr3_aa: ASSTWGTLGETQY

v_call: TRBV7-2
j_call: TRBJ2-1
d_call: TRBD2
cdr3_length: 12
cdr3_aa: ASSPLAGYNEQF